This T cell receptor beta chain was retrieved from a study of T cell responses to AZD1222 COVID-19 vaccine. Findings and caveats of the study: The donors showed a predominance of white British ancestry and of females, with possible underestimation of clonal diversity.

On this clone: Its antigen is undetermined.

V lost 7 bases and J lost 9, with 16 bases in between. Germline V gene sequence: CDR1 MDHEN, CDR2 SYDVKM. The CDR3 is 13 residues long. Produced via immunoSEQ multiplex PCR; TCRdb's table is partial and in-frame only. The repertoire holds about 220,000 clones, with roughly 91% as singletons. The chain employs TRBV28 and TRBJ2-1; D is possibly TRBD2 (5 bases). Material: peripheral blood, obtained on day 0 of MenACWY control vaccination. This TCR came from an adult in good health. The CDR3 sequence: CASTMVRVGEQFF. The CDR3 bases are TGTGCCAGCACCATGGTGCGGGTTGGTGAGCAGTTCTTC. The variable domain in full, completed from reference TRBV28 and TRBJ2-1, reads DVKVTQSSRYLVKRTGEKVFLECVQDMDHENMFWYRQDPGLGLRLIYFSYDVKMKEKGDIPEGYSVSREKKERFSLILESASTNQTSMYLCASTMVRVGEQFFGPGTRLTVL.